One and the same sample provided the 14 T cell receptor beta chains below, sequenced in a study of blood T cell repertoires in COVID-19. Assay: immunoSEQ multiplex PCR; the TCRdb copy retains only in-frame clones and omits some. The table has around 86,000 clones, 85% seen once; the top ten hold over 35%. The material sequenced was peripheral blood. The receptors stem from an elderly man with acute or convalescent COVID-19.

CDR3 coding DNA: TGTGCCAGCAACCGAGGGACATTAGATACGCAGTATTTT. Amino acids: CASNRGTLDTQYF. The chain recombines TRBV11-1 with TRBJ2-3; a possible D gene is TRBD1 (6 bases). The CDR3 is made up of 13 amino acids. V lost 7 bases and J lost 5, with 13 bases in between. Germline CDR1 and CDR2: SGHAT and FQDESV (reference sequence).

The rearrangement joins TRBV3-1 (or the pseudogene TRBV3-2) to TRBJ1-1; a possible D gene is TRBD1 (6 bases). The length of the CDR3 is 14 residues. The V gene's germline CDR1 is LGHDT and CDR2 YNNKEL (reference sequence). The ends were cut back, 1 base at V and 4 bases at J, with 10 bases in the middle. This CDR3 is CASSQVRGGTEAFF. Written as DNA, the CDR3 is TGTGCCAGCAGCCAAGTTAGGGGGGGCACTGAAGCTTTCTTT.

The chain links TRBV14 to TRBJ2-5; D gene unclear. The V and J ends lost 3 bases and 5 bases respectively, with 7 bases between them. Germline lookup yields CDR1 SGHDN and CDR2 FVKESK. The CDR3 contains 12 residues. This CDR3 is CASSQAWETQYF. For the CDR3, the DNA is TGTGCCAGCAGCCAGGCTTGGGAGACCCAGTACTTC.

The chain carries TRBV19 and TRBJ2-1, with 15 positions matching TRBD2. The CDR3 has 18 amino acids. V dropped 6 bases and J dropped 1; count of bases not matched to a gene: 7. Germline-derived CDR1 and CDR2 are LNHDA and SQIVND (reference sequence). CDR3 loop: CASSEPGLAGGSYNEQFF. The DNA of the CDR3 is TGTGCCAGTAGCGAACCGGGACTAGCGGGAGGTTCCTACAATGAGCAGTTCTTC.

The chain has TRBV11-3 and TRBJ2-7; 8 positions match TRBD2. Germline V gene data show CDR1 as SGHNT and CDR2 as YENEEA. The CDR3 has 14 amino acids. The V segment lost 4 bases and the J segment 3 bases; nucleotides outside the gene matches: 5. The DNA of the CDR3 is TGTGCCAGCAGCTCCGGGACTAGTTTCTACGAGCAGTACTTC. The encoded protein is CASSSGTSFYEQYF.

CDR3 region: CASSFKMEGTGNQPQHF. The CDR3 DNA follows: TGTGCCAGCAGTTTCAAGATGGAGGGAACCGGCAATCAGCCCCAGCATTTT. V and J are TRBV28 and TRBJ1-5; unclear D gene. The CDR3 contains 17 residues. The V end lost 3 bases, the J end lost 2 bases, and 17 bases lay between the germline ends. Germline lookup yields CDR1 MDHEN and CDR2 SYDVKM.

The CDR3 loop reads CASSAGGREGVGGYTF. In DNA, the CDR3 is TGTGCCAGCAGCGCCGGCGGCAGGGAGGGGGTCGGTGGCTACACCTTC. J is TRBJ1-2 and V is TRBV9; a possible D gene is TRBD1 (6 bases). The CDR3 is 16 residues long. The germline CDR1 and CDR2 sequences are SGDLS and YYNGEE. V shed 3 bases and J shed 7 bases, with 22 bases lying between them.

This chain joins TRBV24-1 and TRBJ2-3, with 11 nucleotides matching TRBD1. Germline V CDR1 and CDR2: KGHDR, SFDVKD. Trimming took 4 bases from V and 2 from J; bases not matched to a gene: 7. The CDR3 has 17 residues. Here the CDR3 reads CATSDRGQGGATDTQYF. CDR3 bases: TGTGCCACCAGTGACCGGGGACAGGGGGGGGCCACAGATACGCAGTATTTT.

This chain links TRBV13 with TRBJ2-4, with 7 bases fitting TRBD1. The germline V gene encodes CDR1 PRHDT and CDR2 FYEKMQ (reference sequence). The CDR3 totals 14 residues. With 5 bases clipped from V and 5 bases from J, the junction kept 6 bases outside the gene matches. CDR3 in DNA: TGTGCCAGCAGCCCTACAGGGGTCCAAAACATTCAGTACTTC. This encodes CASSPTGVQNIQYF.

The chain has TRBV7-3 and TRBJ2-3; D is unresolved. Germline CDR1 SGHTA, CDR2 FQGTGA. This CDR3 contains 11 residues. The V gene lost 4 bases and the J gene lost 3 bases, with 2 bases spanning the gap. The CDR3 protein is CASSSTDTQYF. CDR3 coding DNA: TGTGCCAGCAGCTCAACAGATACGCAGTATTTT.

This chain connects TRBV27 to TRBJ2-3; a weak D match, TRBD1 (5 bases). Germline-derived CDR1 and CDR2 are MNHEY and SMNVEV (reference sequence). The V end was cut by 5 bases, the J end by 4 bases, with 22 bases between. This CDR3 region has 17 residues. CDR3 loop: CASSPGTLGLRADTQYF. The CDR3 DNA sequence: TGTGCCAGCAGTCCCGGAACCCTAGGTCTCAGGGCAGATACGCAGTATTTT.

The CDR3: CARGTSGSEDEQFF. CDR3 in DNA: TGTGCCAGGGGGACTAGCGGGAGTGAAGATGAGCAGTTCTTC. The genes are TRBV21-1 and TRBJ2-1; TRBD2, as called in the table, went unchecked against the DNA. TRBV21-1 is given as a pseudogene. The CDR3 runs 14 residues.

Only one count was recorded for this clone. The chain has TRBV4-1 and TRBJ2-4; D may be TRBD2 (5 bases). V lost 1 base, J lost 10 bases, and 8 bases lay in between. The CDR3 spans 12 residues. In germline, CDR1 is MGHRA, CDR2 YSYEKL. The CDR3 nucleotides read TGCGCCAGCAGCCAAGTTGGCGGGATTCAGTACTTC. Its protein is CASSQVGGIQYF.

The chain recombines TRBV7-6 with TRBJ2-7, with unresolved D. Germline V gene lookup returns CDR1 SGHVS and CDR2 FNYEAQ. Trimming took 1 base from V and 0 from J, leaving 10 bases between them. The CDR3 contains 15 residues. DNA of the CDR3: TGTGCCAGCAGCTTAGTTGGAGACTCCTCCTACGAGCAGTACTTC. This encodes CASSLVGDSSYEQYF.